Listed below are T cell receptor beta chains from one sample, sequenced in a study of shared clonotypes between healthy human individuals. Profiled with immunoSEQ multiplex PCR; TCRdb holds only in-frame clones, not every one. Among hundreds of thousands of clones, approximately 75% were seen once, and the ten largest hold about 1.7%. Sequencing was carried out using memory CD4+ T cells sorted from blood. These receptors were collected from a woman aged 25 to 39 in good health. The CDR3 runs from the conserved cysteine through the conserved F or W. The D gene is left open where the match is weak. Clone size appears in some rows only: once, few, many, or a class for an expanded clone.

TRBJ2-7	TRBV19	TRBD1	.	CASSMGTGEIYEQYF	TGTGCCAGTAGTATGGGCACAGGGGAGATATACGAGCAGTACTTC
TRBJ2-1	TRBV4-1	.	.	CASSQVGSSYNEQFF	TGCGCCAGCAGCCAAGTGGGGAGCTCCTACAATGAGCAGTTCTTC
TRBJ1-1	TRBV5-1	TRBD1	many	CASSVGDRDSGEAFF	TGCGCCAGCAGCGTAGGGGACAGGGATTCAGGTGAAGCTTTCTTT
TRBJ2-3	TRBV7-9	TRBD2	.	CASSGVSGTSGRGNTQYF	TGTGCCAGCAGCGGTGTGAGTGGGACTAGCGGGAGAGGCAATACGCAGTATTTT
TRBJ2-5	TRBV20-1	.	.	CSAIREETQYF	TGCAGTGCTATAAGGGAAGAGACCCAGTACTTC
TRBJ1-3	TRBV19	.	.	CASRHYRSSGNTIYF	TGTGCCAGTCGCCACTACAGGAGCTCTGGAAACACCATATATTTT
TRBJ2-7	TRBV6-1	.	.	CASSEQEYSYEQYF	TGTGCCAGCAGTGAGCAGGAATACTCCTACGAGCAGTACTTC
TRBJ2-5	TRBV10-2	.	few	CASSDGDQYF	TGCGCCAGCAGTGATGGGGACCAGTACTTC
TRBJ1-1	TRBV11-2	.	.	CASRWTTDSNTEAFF	TGTGCCAGCAGATGGACAACCGACTCGAACACTGAAGCTTTCTTT
TRBJ2-3	TRBV28	TRBD2	.	CASNLLPTSGFTDTQYF	TGTGCCAGCAATCTCCTCCCGACTAGCGGGTTCACAGATACGCAGTATTTT
TRBJ1-5	TRBV27	.	once	CASSSAPGAVARQPQHF	TGTGCCAGCAGTTCAGCCCCCGGGGCAGTCGCGAGGCAGCCCCAGCATTTT
TRBJ1-2	TRBV7-8	.	.	CASSSGGDNYGYTF	TGTGCCAGCAGTTCCGGAGGGGATAACTATGGCTACACCTTC
TRBJ2-1	TRBV2	TRBD2	.	CASSEEGLAAYNEQFF	TGTGCCAGCAGTGAGGAGGGACTAGCAGCCTACAATGAGCAGTTCTTC
TRBJ2-3	TRBV7-2	.	.	CASSLGPAVGDTQYF	TGTGCCAGCAGCTTAGGGCCAGCCGTCGGAGATACGCAGTATTTT
TRBJ1-4	TRBV10-3	.	few	CAISENAANEKLFF	TGTGCCATCAGTGAGAACGCAGCTAATGAAAAACTGTTTTTT
TRBJ2-5	TRBV6-1	.	.	CASSGPQETQYF	TGTGCCAGCAGTGGACCTCAAGAGACCCAGTACTTC
TRBJ1-5	TRBV18	.	.	CASSPTRDQPQHF	TGTGCCAGCTCACCAACCAGAGATCAGCCCCAGCATTTT
TRBJ1-5	TRBV10-2	TRBD1	.	CASGTGNQPQHF	TGCGCCAGCGGGACAGGCAATCAGCCCCAGCATTTT
TRBJ2-2	TRBV18	.	.	CASSPGVATGELFF	TGTGCCAGCTCTCCAGGGGTGGCCACCGGGGAGCTGTTTTTT
TRBJ1-5	TRBV4-2	.	many	CASSPQGGGSNQPQHF	TGTGCCAGCAGCCCTCAGGGAGGGGGTAGCAATCAGCCCCAGCATTTT
TRBJ2-7	TRBV11-2	.	.	CASSQDGPEQYF	TGTGCCAGCAGCCAGGACGGACCCGAGCAGTACTTC
TRBJ2-2	TRBV7-6	.	.	CASSFSGNTGELFF	TGTGCCAGCAGCTTCTCAGGGAACACCGGGGAGCTGTTTTTT
TRBJ1-2	TRBV28	.	.	CASSWRDRAYGYTF	TGTGCCAGCAGTTGGAGGGATAGAGCCTATGGCTACACCTTC
TRBJ2-3	TRBV13	TRBD2	.	CASSLRRLAGEGDTQYF	TGTGCCAGCAGCCTGCGACGACTAGCGGGAGAGGGAGATACGCAGTATTTT
TRBJ2-5	TRBV7-9	.	.	CASSRRLLKETQYF	TGTGCCAGCAGCCGGCGACTCCTCAAAGAGACCCAGTACTTC
TRBJ1-4	TRBV29-1	.	.	CSVVDSTNEKLFF	TGCAGCGTTGTGGATTCAACTAATGAAAAACTGTTTTTT
TRBJ2-7	TRBV7-9	.	.	CASSQAVDRYEQYF	TGTGCCAGCAGTCAAGCGGTGGACCGCTACGAGCAGTACTTC